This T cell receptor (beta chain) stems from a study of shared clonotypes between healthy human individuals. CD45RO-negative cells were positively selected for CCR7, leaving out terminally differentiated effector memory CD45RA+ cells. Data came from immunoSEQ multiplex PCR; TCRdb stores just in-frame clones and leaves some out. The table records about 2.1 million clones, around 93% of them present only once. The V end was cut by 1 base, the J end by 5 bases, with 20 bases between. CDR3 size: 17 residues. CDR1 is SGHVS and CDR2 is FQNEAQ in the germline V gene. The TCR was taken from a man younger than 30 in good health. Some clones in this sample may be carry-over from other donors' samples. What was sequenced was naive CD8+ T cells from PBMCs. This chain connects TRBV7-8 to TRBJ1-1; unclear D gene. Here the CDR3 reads CASSLGPGRGPITEAFF. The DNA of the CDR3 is TGTGCCAGCAGCTTAGGCCCAGGTCGTGGACCCATTACTGAAGCTTTCTTT.